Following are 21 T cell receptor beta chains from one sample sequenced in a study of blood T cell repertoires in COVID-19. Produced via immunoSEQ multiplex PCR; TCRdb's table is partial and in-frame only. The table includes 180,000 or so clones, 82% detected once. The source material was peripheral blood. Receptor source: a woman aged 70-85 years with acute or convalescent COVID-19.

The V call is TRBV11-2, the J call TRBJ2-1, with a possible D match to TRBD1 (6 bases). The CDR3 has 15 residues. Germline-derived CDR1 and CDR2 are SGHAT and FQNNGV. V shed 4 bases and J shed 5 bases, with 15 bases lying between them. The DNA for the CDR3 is TGTGCCAGCAGCTCCCAAGGACAGCTTCACAATGAGCAGTTCTTC. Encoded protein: CASSSQGQLHNEQFF.

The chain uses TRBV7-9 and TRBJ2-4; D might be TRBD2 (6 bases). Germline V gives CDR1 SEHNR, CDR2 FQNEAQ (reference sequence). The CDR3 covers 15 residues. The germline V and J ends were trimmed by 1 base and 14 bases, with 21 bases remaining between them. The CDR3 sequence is CASSLGVVGSSVEYF. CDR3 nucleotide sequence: TGTGCCAGCAGCTTAGGAGTCGTCGGGAGTTCGGTTGAGTACTTC.

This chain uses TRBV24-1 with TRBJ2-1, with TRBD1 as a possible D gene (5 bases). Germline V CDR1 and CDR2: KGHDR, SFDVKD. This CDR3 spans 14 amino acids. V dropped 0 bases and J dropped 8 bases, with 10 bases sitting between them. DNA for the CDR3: TGTGCCACCAGTGATTTGCCAGGGATGGATGAGCAGTTCTTC. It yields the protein CATSDLPGMDEQFF.

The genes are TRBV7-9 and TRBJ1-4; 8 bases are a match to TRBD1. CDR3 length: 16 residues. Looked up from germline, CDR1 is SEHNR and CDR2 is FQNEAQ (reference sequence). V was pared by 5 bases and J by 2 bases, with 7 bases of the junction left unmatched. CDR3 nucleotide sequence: TGTGCCAGCAGCAAACCGACAGGGGCGACTAATGAAAAACTGTTTTTT. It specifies CASSKPTGATNEKLFF.

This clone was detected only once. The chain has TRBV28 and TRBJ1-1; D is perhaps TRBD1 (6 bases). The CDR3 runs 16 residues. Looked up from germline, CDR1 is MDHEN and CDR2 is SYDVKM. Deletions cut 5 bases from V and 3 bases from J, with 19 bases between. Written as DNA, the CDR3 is TGTGCCAGCAGTCTCAATAGGGGGTCAGGAGACACTGAAGCTTTCTTT. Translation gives CASSLNRGSGDTEAFF.

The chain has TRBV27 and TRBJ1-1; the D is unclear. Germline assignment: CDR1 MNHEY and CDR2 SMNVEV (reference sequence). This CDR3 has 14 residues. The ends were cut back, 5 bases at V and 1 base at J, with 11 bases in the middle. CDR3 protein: CASSRGPKNTEAFF. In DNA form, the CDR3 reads TGTGCCAGCAGTCGAGGGCCCAAGAACACTGAAGCTTTCTTT.

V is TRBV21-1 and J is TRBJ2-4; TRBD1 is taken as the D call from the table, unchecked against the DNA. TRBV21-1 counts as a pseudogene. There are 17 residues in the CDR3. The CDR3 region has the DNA TGTGCCAGCAGGGACCGTCGAGGACATTTAGCCAAAAACATTCAGTACTTC. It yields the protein CASRDRRGHLAKNIQYF.

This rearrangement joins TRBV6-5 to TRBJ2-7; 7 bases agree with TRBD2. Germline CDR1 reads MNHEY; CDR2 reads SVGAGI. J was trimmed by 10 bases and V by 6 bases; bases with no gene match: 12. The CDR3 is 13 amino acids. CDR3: CASRMTSSVEQYF. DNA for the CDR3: TGTGCCAGCAGGATGACTAGCAGCGTCGAACAGTACTTC.

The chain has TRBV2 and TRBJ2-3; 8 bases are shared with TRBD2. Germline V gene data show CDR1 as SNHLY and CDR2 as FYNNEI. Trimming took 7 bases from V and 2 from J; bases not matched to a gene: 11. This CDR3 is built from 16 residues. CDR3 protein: CASTPGTSGYTDTQYF. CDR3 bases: TGTGCCAGCACCCCGGGAACTAGCGGATACACAGATACGCAGTATTTT.

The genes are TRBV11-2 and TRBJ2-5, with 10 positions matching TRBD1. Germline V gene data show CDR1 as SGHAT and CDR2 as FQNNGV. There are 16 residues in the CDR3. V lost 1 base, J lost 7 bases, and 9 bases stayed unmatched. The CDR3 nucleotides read TGTGCCAGCAGCTTAGCTACGGACAGGGGGATTGGGACCCAGTACTTC. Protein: CASSLATDRGIGTQYF.

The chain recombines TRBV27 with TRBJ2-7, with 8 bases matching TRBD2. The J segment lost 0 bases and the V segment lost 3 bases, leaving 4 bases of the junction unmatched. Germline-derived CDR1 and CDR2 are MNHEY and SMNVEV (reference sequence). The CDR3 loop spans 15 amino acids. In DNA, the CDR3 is TGTGCCAGCAGTTTGGTAGCGGGGAGCTCCTACGAGCAGTACTTC. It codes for CASSLVAGSSYEQYF.

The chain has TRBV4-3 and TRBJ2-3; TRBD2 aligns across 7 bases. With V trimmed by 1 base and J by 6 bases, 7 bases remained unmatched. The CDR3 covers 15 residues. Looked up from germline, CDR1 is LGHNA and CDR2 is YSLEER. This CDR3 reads CASSQGPGEGDTQYF. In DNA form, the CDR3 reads TGCGCCAGCAGCCAAGGACCGGGGGAGGGGGATACGCAGTATTTT.

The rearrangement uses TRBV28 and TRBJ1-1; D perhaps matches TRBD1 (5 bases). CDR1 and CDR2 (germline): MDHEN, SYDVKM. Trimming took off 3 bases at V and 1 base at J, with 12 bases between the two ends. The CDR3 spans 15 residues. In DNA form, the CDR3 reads TGTGCCAGCAGTTTTTTGGGGCAGGGGAACACTGAAGCTTTCTTT. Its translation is CASSFLGQGNTEAFF.

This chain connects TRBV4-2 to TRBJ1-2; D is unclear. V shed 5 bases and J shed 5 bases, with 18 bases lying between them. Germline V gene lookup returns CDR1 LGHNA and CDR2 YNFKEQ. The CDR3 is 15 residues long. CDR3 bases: TGTGCCAGCAGCTTCGGGGAGCTTTCTCCTTATGGCTACACCTTC. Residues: CASSFGELSPYGYTF.

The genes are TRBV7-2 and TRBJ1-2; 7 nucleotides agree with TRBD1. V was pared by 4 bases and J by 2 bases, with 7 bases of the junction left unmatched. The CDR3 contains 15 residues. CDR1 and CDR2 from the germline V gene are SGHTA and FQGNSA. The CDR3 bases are TGTGCCAGCAGCTCTGCAGGGGGAATAAACTATGGCTACACCTTC. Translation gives CASSSAGGINYGYTF.

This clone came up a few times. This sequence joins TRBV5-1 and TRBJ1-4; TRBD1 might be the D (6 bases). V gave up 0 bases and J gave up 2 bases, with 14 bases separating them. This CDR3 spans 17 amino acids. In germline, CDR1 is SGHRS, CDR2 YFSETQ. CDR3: CASSLVRGGATNEKLFF. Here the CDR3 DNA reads TGCGCCAGCAGCTTGGTACGGGGGGGCGCGACTAATGAAAAACTGTTTTTT.

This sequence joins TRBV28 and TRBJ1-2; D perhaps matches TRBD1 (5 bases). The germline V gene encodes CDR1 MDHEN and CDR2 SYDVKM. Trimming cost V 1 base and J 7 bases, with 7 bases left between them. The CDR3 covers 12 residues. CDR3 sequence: CASSLLGGGYTF. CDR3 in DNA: TGTGCCAGCAGTTTATTGGGGGGTGGCTACACCTTC.

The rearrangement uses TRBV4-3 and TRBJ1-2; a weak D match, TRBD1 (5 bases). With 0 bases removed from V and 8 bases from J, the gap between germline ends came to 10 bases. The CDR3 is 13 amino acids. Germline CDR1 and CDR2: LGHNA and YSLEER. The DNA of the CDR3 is TGCGCCAGCAGCCAAGATGGGACTCACGGCTACACCTTC. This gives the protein CASSQDGTHGYTF.

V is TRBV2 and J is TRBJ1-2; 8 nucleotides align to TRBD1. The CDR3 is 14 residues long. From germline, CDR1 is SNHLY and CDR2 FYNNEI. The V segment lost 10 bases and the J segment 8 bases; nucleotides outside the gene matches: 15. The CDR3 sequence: CATTFDRGPLGYTF. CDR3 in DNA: TGTGCCACTACCTTCGACAGGGGCCCTTTGGGCTACACCTTC.

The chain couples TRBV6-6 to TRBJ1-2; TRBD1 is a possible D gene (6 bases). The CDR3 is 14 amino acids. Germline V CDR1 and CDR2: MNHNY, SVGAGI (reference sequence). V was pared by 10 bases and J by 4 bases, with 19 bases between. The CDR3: CATKRGGSSYGYTF. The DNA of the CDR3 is TGTGCCACCAAAAGAGGGGGATCCTCCTATGGCTACACCTTC.

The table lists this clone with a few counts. This chain's CDR3 is CASNGQGISSFKQYF. CDR3 coding DNA: TGTGCCAGCAACGGACAAGGGATATCCTCCTTCAAGCAGTATTTT. The rearrangement joins TRBV19 to TRBJ2-3, with a tentative D call TRBD1 (5 bases). Trimming left V 9 bases short and J 11 bases short, with 27 bases between. CDR1 LNHDA and CDR2 SQIVND come from the germline V gene (reference sequence). CDR3 length equals 15 residues.